These T cell receptor beta chains were read from a single sample in a study of blood T cells in healthy people across ages. TCRdb fed the 5' RACE reads into MiXCR, producing one record per CDR3 protein. The sample holds fewer than 1.5 million distinct CDR3 sequences; roughly 40% are singletons and the top ten take 7.9%. What was sequenced was blood. These receptors all stem from a woman younger than 30 in good health. Both conserved end residues are part of each CDR3. The D gene is left open where the match is weak. Where a row states a size, it is once, few, many or the class of an expanded clone; other rows omit it.

v_gene: TRBV7-2; abundance: .; len: 15; j_gene: TRBJ2-7; d_gene: .; CDR3nt: TGTGCCAGCAGCTTAGCGGGACCCCTCTACAATGAGCAGTACTTC; CDR3aa: CASSLAGPLYNEQYF
v_gene: TRBV5-1; abundance: many; len: 13; j_gene: TRBJ2-7; d_gene: .; CDR3nt: TGCGCCAGCAGCTTAGGCGGGGGCGACGAGCAGTACTTC; CDR3aa: CASSLGGGDEQYF
v_gene: TRBV4-1; abundance: few; len: 14; j_gene: TRBJ2-1; d_gene: .; CDR3nt: TGCGCCAGCACCAAGGGCGGACAGAACAATGAGCAGTTCTTC; CDR3aa: CASTKGGQNNEQFF
v_gene: TRBV5-6; abundance: .; len: 16; j_gene: TRBJ2-7; d_gene: .; CDR3nt: TGTGCCAGCAGCGTCAGGGGCACTTTAAGGACCAGGGGGCAGTACTTC; CDR3aa: CASSVRGTLRTRGQYF
v_gene: TRBV7-8; abundance: few; len: 16; j_gene: TRBJ2-3; d_gene: TRBD2; CDR3nt: TGTGCCAGCAGCCCCACCGCGGGAGGGGACACAGATACGCAGTATTTT; CDR3aa: CASSPTAGGDTDTQYF
v_gene: TRBV7-9; abundance: .; len: 15; j_gene: TRBJ2-3; d_gene: .; CDR3nt: TGTGGCACCTTATCAACAGGTTATCGCACAGATACGCAGTATTTT; CDR3aa: CGTLSTGYRTDTQYF
v_gene: TRBV7-2; abundance: few; len: 16; j_gene: TRBJ2-3; d_gene: TRBD2; CDR3nt: TGTGCCAGCAGCTTAGGGTCTAGCGGGAGGGCAGATACGCAGTATTTT; CDR3aa: CASSLGSSGRADTQYF
v_gene: TRBV11-2; abundance: .; len: 18; j_gene: TRBJ2-3; d_gene: .; CDR3nt: TGTGCCAGCAGCTTATCGGGGTTAGGGGGAGTTTTGACAGATACGCAGTATTTT; CDR3aa: CASSLSGLGGVLTDTQYF
v_gene: TRBV27; abundance: few; len: 14; j_gene: TRBJ2-4; d_gene: .; CDR3nt: TGTGCCAGCAGGGGGACTTTAGCCAAAAACATTCAGTACTTC; CDR3aa: CASRGTLAKNIQYF
v_gene: TRBV12-3/TRBV12-4; abundance: .; len: 12; j_gene: TRBJ2-5; d_gene: .; CDR3nt: TGTGCCAGCAGTTTTCACAATAGGGAGCAGTACTTC; CDR3aa: CASSFHNREQYF
v_gene: TRBV11-2; abundance: few; len: 15; j_gene: TRBJ2-3; d_gene: .; CDR3nt: TGTGCCAGCAGCTTATCGGACACACCAACAGATACGCAGTATTTT; CDR3aa: CASSLSDTPTDTQYF
v_gene: TRBV15; abundance: .; len: 15; j_gene: TRBJ2-7; d_gene: .; CDR3nt: TGTGTCACCAGCAGAGATAAGGGGGTCGCGGACGAGCAGTACTTC; CDR3aa: CVTSRDKGVADEQYF
v_gene: TRBV3-1; abundance: .; len: 17; j_gene: TRBJ2-1; d_gene: .; CDR3nt: TGTGCCAGCAGCCAAGATCAAAGGAGGTACTCCTACAATGAGCAGTTCTTC; CDR3aa: CASSQDQRRYSYNEQFF
v_gene: TRBV6-6; abundance: once; len: 15; j_gene: TRBJ1-3; d_gene: .; CDR3nt: TGTGCCAGCAGTTACGGGGGCACGTCTGGAAACACCATATATTTT; CDR3aa: CASSYGGTSGNTIYF
v_gene: TRBV6-2/TRBV6-3; abundance: .; len: 15; j_gene: TRBJ2-7; d_gene: TRBD1; CDR3nt: TGTGCCAGCAGTTACCCGACTCAGGGGGATTGGGAGCAGTACTTC; CDR3aa: CASSYPTQGDWEQYF
v_gene: TRBV7-9; abundance: few; len: 13; j_gene: TRBJ2-7; d_gene: .; CDR3nt: TGTGCCAGCAGCGTAGGTGCTTTGAACGAGCAGTACTTC; CDR3aa: CASSVGALNEQYF